The 28 T cell receptor beta chains listed next were all sequenced from one sample in a study of low-dose radiotherapy and immunotherapy resistance in tumors (dated by TCRdb to the early 2020s). TCRdb lists the instrument as Illumina HiSeq 2500. To make first-strand cDNA, Superscript III was used along with a set of TRAV- and TRBV-specific primers so that both the TCRalpha and TCRbeta chains were covered. TCRs were amplified with Phusion for roughly 20 PCR cycles using a constant-region primer together with the adapter attached to the V primers. TCRdb reprocessing: public reads trimmed at Q25 with fastp, clones called with MiXCR, in-frame beta chains kept. All rows with the same CDR3 protein become a single entry with the most common DNA and genes. This sample has tens of thousands of distinct CDR3 sequences in its table, and 18% of those were observed once. The ten largest account for 2.8% of the sample.

Taken with the paper, the label for time point translates to: before trial treatment. Here the sequenced sample was PBMCs, taken before treatment. All receptors derive from a male donor with prostate cancer.

With regard to this clonotype: A much larger clone differs by one base, so this may be a read error. The chain recombines TRBV7-6 with TRBJ2-1; TRBD1 aligns across 8 bases. The CDR3 has 14 residues. V was pared by 0 bases and J by 10 bases, with 5 bases of the junction left unmatched. Germline V gives CDR1 SGHVS, CDR2 FNYEAQ. CDR3 residues: CASSLAQGAYEQFF. The CDR3 nucleotides are TGTGCCAGCAGCTTAGCGCAGGGGGCGTACGAGCAGTTCTTC.

This clonotype has at least ten counts. J is TRBJ2-7 and V is TRBV5-5, with D perhaps matching TRBD1 (7 bases). The CDR3 consists of 14 residues. V lost 2 bases and J 2 bases, leaving 11 bases between the germline ends. The germline V gene encodes CDR1 SGHKS and CDR2 YYEKEE (reference sequence). The CDR3 is CASSFGGTAYEQYF. The CDR3 DNA is TGTGCCAGCAGCTTTGGAGGGACAGCCTACGAGCAGTACTTC.

In regard to this clonotype: This likely came from a read error, as a far larger clone is one base away. The chain couples TRBV4-1 to TRBJ2-7; 8 bases align to TRBD1. CDR1 MGHRA and CDR2 YSYEKL come from the germline V gene. After removal of 1 base from V and 7 bases from J, the junction contained 9 bases not matched to a gene. This CDR3 has 15 amino acids. The CDR3 protein is CASSQGTGIHREQYF. The CDR3 coding sequence is TGCGCCAGCAGCCAAGGGACAGGGATTCACCGTGAGCAGTACTTC.

This clonotype was found many times. The rearrangement joins TRBV5-1 to TRBJ2-3, with D possibly matching TRBD2 (6 bases). The CDR3 loop spans 14 amino acids. Germline assignment: CDR1 SGHRS and CDR2 YFSETQ. Deletions cut 5 bases from V and 1 base from J, with 11 bases between. The CDR3 sequence: CASREGSGTDTQYF. The CDR3, as DNA: TGCGCCAGCAGGGAGGGTAGTGGCACAGATACGCAGTATTTT.

This clonotype was counted many times. This rearrangement joins TRBV12-3 or TRBV12-4 to TRBJ2-5; TRBD2 agrees at 7 bases. This CDR3 contains 14 residues. J was trimmed by 5 bases and V by 3 bases; bases with no gene match: 6. CDR3 in amino acids: CASSFPGGKETQYF. CDR3 coding DNA: TGTGCCAGCAGTTTCCCGGGGGGAAAGGAGACCCAGTACTTC.

This clonotype was recorded at least ten times. The J gene is TRBJ2-2, the V gene TRBV6-5, with TRBD2 as a possible D gene (7 bases). The germline CDR1 and CDR2 sequences are MNHEY and SVGAGI. V shed 0 bases and J shed 1 base, with 12 bases lying between them. The length of the CDR3 is 17 residues. In DNA, the CDR3 is TGTGCCAGCAGTTACTCGAGGGGGAGGGGGAACACCGGGGAGCTGTTTTTT. Translation: CASSYSRGRGNTGELFF.

At least ten counts were recorded for this clonotype. The chain recombines TRBV3-1 with TRBJ1-1; D gene unclear. The CDR3 consists of 14 residues. The V end lost 2 bases, the J end lost 4 bases, and 11 bases lay between the germline ends. The V gene's germline CDR1 is LGHDT and CDR2 YNNKEL (reference sequence). CDR3 bases: TGTGCCAGCAGCCAACTTCTTCGTGTCACTGAAGCTTTCTTT. Translating gives CASSQLLRVTEAFF.

This chain connects TRBV7-2 to TRBJ2-7, with D perhaps matching TRBD1 or TRBD2 (6 bases each). V was clipped by 10 bases and J by 6 bases, with 13 bases between them. This CDR3 has 11 residues. The germline gives CDR1 SGHTA, CDR2 FQGNSA. The CDR3 sequence is CAIETGAEQYF. The CDR3 nucleotides read TGTGCCATCGAGACGGGGGCCGAGCAGTACTTC.

This clonotype was seen repeatedly, ten times or more. The V call is TRBV27, the J call TRBJ2-7; the D gene is possibly TRBD2 (5 bases). V was trimmed by 0 bases and J by 4 bases, leaving 10 bases between them. The CDR3 is 14 amino acids. Germline CDR1 reads MNHEY; CDR2 reads SMNVEV (reference sequence). CDR3 bases: TGTGCCAGCAGTTTATCGAGGGTTCCATACGAGCAGTACTTC. Its protein is CASSLSRVPYEQYF.

This clonotype was picked up many times. V gene TRBV19 combines with J gene TRBJ1-1; D is unclear. Deletions cut 7 bases from V and 0 bases from J, with 9 bases between. The germline V gene has CDR1 LNHDA and CDR2 SQIVND (reference sequence). This CDR3 region has 13 residues. The CDR3 here is CASKTGMNTEAFF. The CDR3 DNA follows: TGTGCCAGTAAAACCGGTATGAACACTGAAGCTTTCTTT.

This clonotype was observed at least ten times. The rearrangement uses TRBV25-1 and TRBJ2-1; no firm D call. Trimming pared 5 bases from V and 9 bases from J, leaving 14 bases between. Germline loops: CDR1 MGHDK, CDR2 SYGVNS. CDR3 length equals 13 residues. DNA of the CDR3: TGTGCCAGCAGTTTACGTCCTACCAGTGAGCAGTTCTTC. Its protein is CASSLRPTSEQFF.

In this sample, this clonotype turned up many times. The chain employs TRBV6-2 or TRBV6-3 and TRBJ2-3, with D perhaps given as TRBD1 or TRBD2 (5 bases each). Between the trimmed V and J ends, which lost 6 bases and 0 bases, there was a span of 10 bases. The CDR3 is 14 amino acids. Germline assignment: CDR1 MNHEY and CDR2 SVGEGT. The CDR3: CASRRGLSTDTQYF. As DNA, the CDR3 is TGTGCCAGCAGGAGGGGCCTAAGCACAGATACGCAGTATTTT.

Many counts were recorded for this clonotype. V gene TRBV6-2 or TRBV6-3 combines with J gene TRBJ2-3; 8 nucleotides line up with TRBD2. The CDR3 length is 15 residues. V dropped 6 bases and J dropped 2; count of bases not matched to a gene: 7. Looked up from germline, CDR1 is MNHEY and CDR2 is SVGEGT. CDR3 sequence reads: CASRPGTSDTDTQYF. The CDR3 DNA is TGTGCCAGCAGACCCGGGACTAGTGACACAGATACGCAGTATTTT.

This clonotype was detected many times. The rearrangement links TRBV5-4 to TRBJ1-1; D call uncertain. CDR3 length: 18 residues. The germline CDR1 and CDR2 sequences are SGHNT and YYREEE (reference sequence). V lost 0 bases and J 4 bases, leaving 22 bases between the germline ends. The CDR3 nucleotides are TGTGCCAGCAGCTTGGCAGTGTTGAGTGGCGGACTTGCCACTGAAGCTTTCTTT. Amino acids: CASSLAVLSGGLATEAFF.

This clonotype was detected once. The chain recombines TRBV4-3 with TRBJ1-5, with D possibly being TRBD1 (6 bases). Germline V gene sequence: CDR1 LGHNA, CDR2 YSLEER. This CDR3 comprises 17 residues. V lost 4 bases and J lost 1, with 17 bases in between. The CDR3, as DNA: TGCGCCAGCAGCCGACTACAGGGTGGGGGGAGCAATCAGCCCCAGCATTTT. This codes for CASSRLQGGGSNQPQHF.

The genes are TRBV29-1 and TRBJ2-3; 10 nucleotides line up with TRBD1. Per germline, CDR1 SQVTM and CDR2 ANQGSEA. Trimming cost V 5 bases and J 6 bases; bases outside gene matches: 8. This CDR3 region has 14 residues. The DNA of the CDR3 is TGCAGCGTTTTTTTAGACAGGGGGCGGGATACGCAGTATTTT. Protein product: CSVFLDRGRDTQYF.

This clonotype was seen ten or more times. This chain connects TRBV2 to TRBJ2-5, with 11 bases matching TRBD2. CDR3 length equals 14 residues. CDR1 is SNHLY and CDR2 is FYNNEI in the germline V gene. With V trimmed by 4 bases and J by 5 bases, 3 bases remained unmatched. For the CDR3, the DNA is TGTGCCAGCAGTGCCCTAGCGGGGGGTGAGACCCAGTACTTC. Translating it yields CASSALAGGETQYF.

This clonotype has at least ten counts. The V and J genes are TRBV20-1 and TRBJ1-2, with TRBD1 as a possible D gene (5 bases). V dropped 6 bases and J dropped 0 bases, with 20 bases sitting between them. This CDR3 is built from 16 residues. The germline CDR1 and CDR2 sequences are DFQATT and SNEGSKA (reference sequence). The CDR3: CSAPGGPGTANYGYTF. The CDR3 DNA reads TGCAGTGCCCCCGGGGGACCTGGGACCGCTAACTATGGCTACACCTTC.

This clonotype was counted ten times or more. The chain couples TRBV5-1 to TRBJ2-3, with TRBD2 matching over 9 bases. The V and J ends lost 4 bases and 5 bases, in that order; junction bases with no gene match: 11. CDR3 length: 16 amino acids. CDR1 and CDR2 (germline): SGHRS, YFSETQ. In DNA form, the CDR3 reads TGCGCCAGCAGCCTAATCCTAGCGGGGCTCGGAGATACGCAGTATTTT. As protein: CASSLILAGLGDTQYF.

The table lists this clonotype with many counts. This chain connects TRBV3-1 to TRBJ2-7; 9 nucleotides line up with TRBD2. V shed 3 bases and J 4 bases; nucleotides not matched to a gene: 4. Germline CDR1 LGHDT, CDR2 YNNKEL (reference sequence). The CDR3 consists of 14 residues. The CDR3 sequence: CASSQPGLAYEQYF. DNA for the CDR3: TGTGCCAGCAGCCAGCCGGGACTAGCATACGAGCAGTACTTC.

The V call is TRBV2, the J call TRBJ2-7, with 10 bases fitting TRBD2. Germline CDR1 is SNHLY and CDR2 is FYNNEI. J was trimmed by 4 bases and V by 7 bases; bases with no gene match: 13. The CDR3 is made up of 16 amino acids. The CDR3 protein is CASKGLTGLALYEQYF. In DNA, the CDR3 is TGTGCCAGCAAGGGTCTGACGGGACTAGCGTTATACGAGCAGTACTTC.

For this clonotype: Being one base from a much bigger clone, this may be a read error. The genes are TRBV7-2 and TRBJ2-7; 15 nucleotides line up with TRBD2. Germline loops: CDR1 SGHTA, CDR2 FQGNSA. The junction had 13 bases not matched to a gene; V was cut back by 6 bases and J by 7 bases. The CDR3 is made up of 17 amino acids. For the CDR3, the DNA is TGTGCCAGCAGAACCGCACCCGGACTAGCGGGGGGGGGTGAGCAGTACTTC. It codes for CASRTAPGLAGGGEQYF.

This clonotype was recorded at least ten times. The chain joins TRBV2 to TRBJ1-1, with D maybe TRBD1 (5 bases). The ends were cut back, 4 bases at V and 3 bases at J, with 18 bases in the middle. The CDR3 spans 16 residues. Germline-derived CDR1 and CDR2 are SNHLY and FYNNEI. CDR3 sequence: CASSAGGGRPDTEAFF. CDR3 bases: TGTGCCAGCAGTGCAGGTGGGGGGAGGCCTGACACTGAAGCTTTCTTT. Combining the CDR3 with reference TRBV2 and TRBJ1-1 gives the whole variable domain EPEVTQTPSHQVTQMGQEVILRCVPISNHLYFYWYRQILGQKVEFLVSFYNNEISEKSEIFDDQFSVERPDGSNFTLKIRSTKLEDSAMYFCASSAGGGRPDTEAFFGQGTRLTVV.

This chain connects TRBV12-3 or TRBV12-4 to TRBJ1-5; 8 nucleotides align to TRBD1. The V segment lost 5 bases and the J segment 6 bases; nucleotides outside the gene matches: 6. The CDR3 runs 14 residues. The CDR3 loop reads CASSRTGGGQPQHF. In DNA form, the CDR3 reads TGTGCCAGCAGTCGTACAGGGGGAGGTCAGCCCCAGCATTTT.

This clonotype was picked up many times. V usage is TRBV5-1 and J usage is TRBJ2-2; D gene uncertain. This CDR3 is 16 amino acids long. With 2 bases removed from V and 2 bases from J, the gap between germline ends came to 13 bases. Looked up from germline, CDR1 is SGHRS and CDR2 is YFSETQ. The CDR3 sequence: CASSFSGPVNTGELFF. Written as DNA, the CDR3 is TGCGCCAGCAGCTTTTCCGGGCCCGTTAACACCGGGGAGCTGTTTTTT. Full variable domain (outside the CDR3, taken from reference TRBV5-1 and TRBJ2-2): KAGVTQTPRYLIKTRGQQVTLSCSPISGHRSVSWYQQTPGQGLQFLFEYFSETQRNKGNFPGRFSGRQFSNSRSEMNVSTLELGDSALYLCASSFSGPVNTGELFFGEGSRLTVL.

This clonotype was observed at least ten times. V is TRBV5-1 and J is TRBJ2-3, with D hard to call. Deletions cut 6 bases from V and 6 bases from J, with 11 bases between. This CDR3 contains 12 residues. Germline lookup yields CDR1 SGHRS and CDR2 YFSETQ. CDR3 sequence (DNA): TGCGCCAGCAATTTGGAAACGGATACGCAGTATTTT. Translated: CASNLETDTQYF.

On this clonotype: Just one base apart from a much larger clone, this may be a read error. The rearrangement links TRBV5-3 to TRBJ2-2; either TRBD1 or TRBD2 may fit D (6 bases each). TRBV5-3 is marked as an open reading frame, function uncertain. The CDR3 sequence is 16 residues long. CDR3 DNA sequence: TGTGCCAGCAGCTTCGGGCCCTCGGGGGACACCGAGGAGCTGTTTTTT. This sequence encodes CASSFGPSGDTEELFF.

Only a few counts were recorded for this clonotype. CDR3 region: CASSEALGGGGEQFF. In nucleotides, the CDR3 is TGTGCCAGCAGTGAAGCGCTTGGCGGGGGAGGTGAGCAGTTCTTC. This chain links TRBV6-1 with TRBJ2-1, with 7 bases identical to TRBD2. With 0 bases clipped from V and 9 bases from J, the junction kept 8 bases outside the gene matches. Germline CDR1 reads MNHNS; CDR2 reads SASEGT. There are 15 residues in the CDR3.